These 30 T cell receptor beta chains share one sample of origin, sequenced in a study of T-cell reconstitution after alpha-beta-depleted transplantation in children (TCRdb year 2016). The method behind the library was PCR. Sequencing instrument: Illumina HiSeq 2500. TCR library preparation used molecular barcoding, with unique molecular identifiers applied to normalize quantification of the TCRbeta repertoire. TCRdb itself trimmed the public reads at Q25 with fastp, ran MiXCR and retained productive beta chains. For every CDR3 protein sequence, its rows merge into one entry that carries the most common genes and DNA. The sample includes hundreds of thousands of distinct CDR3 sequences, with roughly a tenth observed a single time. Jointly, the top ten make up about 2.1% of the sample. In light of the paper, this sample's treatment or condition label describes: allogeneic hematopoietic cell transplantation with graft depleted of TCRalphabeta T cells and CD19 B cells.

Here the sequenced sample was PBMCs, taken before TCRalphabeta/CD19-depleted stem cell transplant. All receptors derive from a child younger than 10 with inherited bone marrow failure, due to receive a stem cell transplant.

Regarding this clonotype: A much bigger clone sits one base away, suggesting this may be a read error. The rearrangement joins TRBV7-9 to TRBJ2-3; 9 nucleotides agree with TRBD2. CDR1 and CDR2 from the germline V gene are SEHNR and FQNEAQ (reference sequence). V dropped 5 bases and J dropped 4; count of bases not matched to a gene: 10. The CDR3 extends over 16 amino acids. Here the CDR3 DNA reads TGTGCCAGCAGCCCCAGCTGGCGGGAGGGCTCAGATACGCAGTATTTT. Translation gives CASSPSWREGSDTQYF.

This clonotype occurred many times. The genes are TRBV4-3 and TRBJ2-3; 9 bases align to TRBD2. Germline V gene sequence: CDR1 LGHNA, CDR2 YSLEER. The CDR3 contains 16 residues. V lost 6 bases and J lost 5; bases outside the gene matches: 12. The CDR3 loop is CASRRWIAGEVDTQYF. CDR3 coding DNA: TGCGCCAGCAGAAGATGGATAGCGGGAGAGGTAGATACGCAGTATTTT.

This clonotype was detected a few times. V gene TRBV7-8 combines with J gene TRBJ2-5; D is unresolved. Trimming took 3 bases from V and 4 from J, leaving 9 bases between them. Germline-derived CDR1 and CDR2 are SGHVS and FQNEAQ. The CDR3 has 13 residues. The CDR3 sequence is CASSFGRLETQYF. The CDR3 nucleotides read TGTGCCAGCAGCTTCGGACGGTTAGAGACCCAGTACTTC.

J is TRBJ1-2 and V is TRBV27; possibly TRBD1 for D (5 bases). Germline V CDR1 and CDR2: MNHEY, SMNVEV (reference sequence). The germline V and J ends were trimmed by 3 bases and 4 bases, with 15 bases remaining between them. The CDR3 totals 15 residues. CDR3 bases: TGTGCCAGCAGTTTGTTTTCAGGGATGAGCTATGGCTACACCTTC. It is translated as CASSLFSGMSYGYTF.

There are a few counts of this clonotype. CDR3 nucleotides: TGTGCCAGCAGCTTCAAGGGGTTTGAGACCCAGTACTTC. Its protein product is CASSFKGFETQYF. This rearrangement joins TRBV5-4 to TRBJ2-5; maybe TRBD1 (5 bases). Germline V lookup: CDR1 SGHNT, CDR2 YYREEE (reference sequence). This CDR3 has 13 amino acids. Trimming left V 2 bases short and J 5 bases short, with 10 bases between.

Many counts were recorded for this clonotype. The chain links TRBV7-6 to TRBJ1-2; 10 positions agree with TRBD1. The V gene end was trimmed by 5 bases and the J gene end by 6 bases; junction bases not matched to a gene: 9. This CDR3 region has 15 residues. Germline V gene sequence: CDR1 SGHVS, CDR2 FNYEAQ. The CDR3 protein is CASSPYPGQGDGYTF. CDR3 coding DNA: TGTGCCAGCAGCCCCTACCCCGGACAGGGGGATGGCTACACCTTC.

The chain's CDR3 is CAISGQGARIGELFF. The CDR3 DNA is TGTGCCATCAGTGGACAGGGGGCGCGGATCGGGGAGCTGTTTTTT. The gene calls are TRBV10-3 and TRBJ2-2, with 10 bases identical to TRBD1. Germline CDR1 is ENHRY and CDR2 is SYGVKD. The CDR3 runs to 15 residues. V was pared by 4 bases and J by 7 bases, with 6 bases of the junction left unmatched.

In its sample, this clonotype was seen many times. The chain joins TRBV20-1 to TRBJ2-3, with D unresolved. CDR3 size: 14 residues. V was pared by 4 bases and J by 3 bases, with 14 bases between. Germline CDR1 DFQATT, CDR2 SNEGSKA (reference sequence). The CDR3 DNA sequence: TGCAGTGCTAATCTGGGCCCAGGAACAGATACGCAGTATTTT. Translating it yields CSANLGPGTDTQYF.

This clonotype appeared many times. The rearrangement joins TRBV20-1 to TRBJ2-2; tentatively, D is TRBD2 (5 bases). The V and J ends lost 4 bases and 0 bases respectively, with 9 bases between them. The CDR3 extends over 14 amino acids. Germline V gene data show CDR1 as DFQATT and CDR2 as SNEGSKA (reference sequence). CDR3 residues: CSATLAPNTGELFF. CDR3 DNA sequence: TGCAGTGCTACTCTAGCTCCGAACACCGGGGAGCTGTTTTTT.

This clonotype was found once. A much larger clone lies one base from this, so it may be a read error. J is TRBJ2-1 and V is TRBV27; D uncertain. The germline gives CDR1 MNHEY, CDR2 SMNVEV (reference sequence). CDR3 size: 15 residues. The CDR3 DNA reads TGTACCAGCAGTCTTAGACCCCTTGGGTACAATGAGCAGTTCTTC. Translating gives CTSSLRPLGYNEQFF.

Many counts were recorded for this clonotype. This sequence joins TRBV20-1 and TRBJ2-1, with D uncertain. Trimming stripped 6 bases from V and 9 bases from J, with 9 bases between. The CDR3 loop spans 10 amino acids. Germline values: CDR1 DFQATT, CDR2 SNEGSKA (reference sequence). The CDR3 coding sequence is TGCAGTGCCACGAAGGGTGAGCAGTTCTTC. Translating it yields CSATKGEQFF.

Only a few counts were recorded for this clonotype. DNA of the CDR3: TGTGCCAGCAGCTTCGACAGAGGGGGCAATCAGCCCCAGCATTTT. It encodes CASSFDRGGNQPQHF. The chain employs TRBV7-9 and TRBJ1-5; D perhaps matches TRBD1 (5 bases). V was trimmed by 3 bases and J by 2 bases, leaving 11 bases between them. CDR1 SEHNR and CDR2 FQNEAQ come from the germline V gene (reference sequence). The CDR3 runs 15 residues.

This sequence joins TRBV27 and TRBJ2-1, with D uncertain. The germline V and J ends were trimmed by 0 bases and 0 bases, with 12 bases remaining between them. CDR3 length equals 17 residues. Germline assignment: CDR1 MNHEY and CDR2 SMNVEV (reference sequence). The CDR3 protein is CASSLSSVGSSYNEQFF. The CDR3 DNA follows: TGTGCCAGCAGTTTATCGTCCGTGGGAAGCTCCTACAATGAGCAGTTCTTC.

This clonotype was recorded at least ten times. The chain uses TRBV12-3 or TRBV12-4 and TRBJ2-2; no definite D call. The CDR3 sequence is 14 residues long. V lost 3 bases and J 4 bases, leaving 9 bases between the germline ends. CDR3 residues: CASSFLRTTGELFF. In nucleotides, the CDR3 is TGTGCCAGCAGTTTCCTGAGGACCACCGGGGAGCTGTTTTTT.

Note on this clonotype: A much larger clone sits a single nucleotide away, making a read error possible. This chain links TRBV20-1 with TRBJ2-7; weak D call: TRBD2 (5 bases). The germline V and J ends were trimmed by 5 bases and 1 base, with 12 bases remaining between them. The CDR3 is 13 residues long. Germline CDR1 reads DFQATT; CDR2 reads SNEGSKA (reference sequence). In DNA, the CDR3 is TGCAGTGCTGCCCCTGGGAGTTCCTACGAGCAGTACTTC. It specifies CSAAPGSSYEQYF.

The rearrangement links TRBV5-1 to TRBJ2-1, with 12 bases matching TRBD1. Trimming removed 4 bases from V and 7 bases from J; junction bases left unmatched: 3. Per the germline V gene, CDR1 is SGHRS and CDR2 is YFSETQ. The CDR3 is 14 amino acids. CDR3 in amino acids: CASSGDRGRNEQFF. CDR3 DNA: TGCGCCAGCAGCGGGGACAGGGGGCGAAATGAGCAGTTCTTC.

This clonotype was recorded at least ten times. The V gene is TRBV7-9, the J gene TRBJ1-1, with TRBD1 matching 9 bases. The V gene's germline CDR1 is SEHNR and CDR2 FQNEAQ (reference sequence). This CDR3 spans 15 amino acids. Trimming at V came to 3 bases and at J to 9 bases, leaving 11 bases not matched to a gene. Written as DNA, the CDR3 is TGTGCCAGCAGCTTCACCGGGACAGGGCGGTCTAAAGCTTTCTTT. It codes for CASSFTGTGRSKAFF. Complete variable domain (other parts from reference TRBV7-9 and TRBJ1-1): DTGVSQNPRHKITKRGQNVTFRCDPISEHNRLYWYRQTLGQGPEFLTYFQNEAQLEKSRLLSDRFSAERPKGSFSTLEIQRTEQGDSAMYLCASSFTGTGRSKAFFGQGTRLTVV.

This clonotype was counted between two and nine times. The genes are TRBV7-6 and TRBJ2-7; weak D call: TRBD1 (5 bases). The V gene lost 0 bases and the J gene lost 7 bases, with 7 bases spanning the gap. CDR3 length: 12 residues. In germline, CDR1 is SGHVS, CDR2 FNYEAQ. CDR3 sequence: CASSLAGQEQYF. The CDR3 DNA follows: TGTGCCAGCAGCTTAGCGGGGCAAGAGCAGTACTTC.

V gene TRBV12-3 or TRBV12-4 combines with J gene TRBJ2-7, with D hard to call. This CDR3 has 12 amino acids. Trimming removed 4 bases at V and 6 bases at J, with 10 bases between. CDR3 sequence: CASSSLWFEQYF. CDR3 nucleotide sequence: TGTGCCAGCAGTTCTCTCTGGTTCGAGCAGTACTTC.

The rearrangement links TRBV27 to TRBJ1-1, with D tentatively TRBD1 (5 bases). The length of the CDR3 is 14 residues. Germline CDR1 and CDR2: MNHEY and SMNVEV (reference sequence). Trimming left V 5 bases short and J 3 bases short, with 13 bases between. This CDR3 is CASSPGRGHTEAFF. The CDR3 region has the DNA TGTGCCAGCAGTCCAGGAAGGGGCCACACTGAAGCTTTCTTT.

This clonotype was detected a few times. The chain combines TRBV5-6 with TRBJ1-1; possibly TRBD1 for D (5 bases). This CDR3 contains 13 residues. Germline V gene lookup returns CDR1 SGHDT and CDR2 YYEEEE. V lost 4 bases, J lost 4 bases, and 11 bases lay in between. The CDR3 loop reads CASSNGAGTEAFF. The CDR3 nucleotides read TGTGCCAGCAGCAATGGGGCTGGCACTGAAGCTTTCTTT.

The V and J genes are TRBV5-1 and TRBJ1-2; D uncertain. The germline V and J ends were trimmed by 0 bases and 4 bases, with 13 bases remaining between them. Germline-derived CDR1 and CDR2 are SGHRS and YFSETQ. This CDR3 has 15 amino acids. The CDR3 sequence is CASSLAGADLYGYTF. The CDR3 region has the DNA TGCGCCAGCAGCTTGGCGGGAGCAGACCTCTATGGCTACACCTTC.

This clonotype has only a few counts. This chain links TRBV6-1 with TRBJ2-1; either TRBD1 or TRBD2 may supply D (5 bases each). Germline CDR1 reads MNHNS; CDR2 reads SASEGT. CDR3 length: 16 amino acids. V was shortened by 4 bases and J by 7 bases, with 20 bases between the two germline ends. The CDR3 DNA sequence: TGTGCCAGCAGTGGCTGGGACGCCCTCATGGGGAATGAGCAGTTCTTC. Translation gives CASSGWDALMGNEQFF.

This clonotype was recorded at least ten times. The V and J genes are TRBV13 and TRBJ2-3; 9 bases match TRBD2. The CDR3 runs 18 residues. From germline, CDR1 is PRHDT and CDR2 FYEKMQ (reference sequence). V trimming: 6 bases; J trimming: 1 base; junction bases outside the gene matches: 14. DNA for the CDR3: TGTGCCAGCAGAGCGACTCCCGGGACTAGCTCAGGCACAGATACGCAGTATTTT. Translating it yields CASRATPGTSSGTDTQYF.

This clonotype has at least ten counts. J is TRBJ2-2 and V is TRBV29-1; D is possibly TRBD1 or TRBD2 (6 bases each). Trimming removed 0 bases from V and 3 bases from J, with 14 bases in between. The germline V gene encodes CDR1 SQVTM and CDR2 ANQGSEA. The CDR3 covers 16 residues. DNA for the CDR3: TGCAGCGTTGAAGATCTTTGGGGGGCGCACACCGGGGAGCTGTTTTTT. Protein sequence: CSVEDLWGAHTGELFF.

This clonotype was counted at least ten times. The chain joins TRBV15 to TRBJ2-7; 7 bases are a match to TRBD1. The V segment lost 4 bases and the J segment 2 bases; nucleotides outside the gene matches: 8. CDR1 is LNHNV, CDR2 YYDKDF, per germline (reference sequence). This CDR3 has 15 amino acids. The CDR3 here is CATSIETGQAYEQYF. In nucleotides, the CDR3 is TGTGCCACCAGCATTGAGACAGGGCAAGCCTACGAGCAGTACTTC.

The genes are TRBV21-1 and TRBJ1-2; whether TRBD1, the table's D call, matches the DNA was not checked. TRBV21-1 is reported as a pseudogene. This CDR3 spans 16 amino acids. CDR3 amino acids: CASSKYPNTGDYGYTF. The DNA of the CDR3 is TGTGCCAGCAGCAAATACCCGAATACAGGGGACTATGGCTACACCTTC.

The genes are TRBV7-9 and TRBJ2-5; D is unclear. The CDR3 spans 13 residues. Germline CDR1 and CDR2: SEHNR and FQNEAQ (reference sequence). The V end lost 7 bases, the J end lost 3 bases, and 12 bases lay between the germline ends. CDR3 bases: TGTGCCAGCATCGCAGCTGGGGAAGAGACCCAGTACTTC. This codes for CASIAAGEETQYF. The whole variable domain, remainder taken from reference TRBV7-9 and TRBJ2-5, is DTGVSQNPRHKITKRGQNVTFRCDPISEHNRLYWYRQTLGQGPEFLTYFQNEAQLEKSRLLSDRFSAERPKGSFSTLEIQRTEQGDSAMYLCASIAAGEETQYFGPGTRLLVL.

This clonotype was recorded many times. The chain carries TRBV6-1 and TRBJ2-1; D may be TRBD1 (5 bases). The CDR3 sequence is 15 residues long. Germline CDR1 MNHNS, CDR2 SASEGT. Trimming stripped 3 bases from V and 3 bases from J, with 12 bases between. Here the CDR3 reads CASSEGPANYNEQFF. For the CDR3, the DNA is TGTGCCAGCAGTGAGGGGCCGGCCAACTACAATGAGCAGTTCTTC.

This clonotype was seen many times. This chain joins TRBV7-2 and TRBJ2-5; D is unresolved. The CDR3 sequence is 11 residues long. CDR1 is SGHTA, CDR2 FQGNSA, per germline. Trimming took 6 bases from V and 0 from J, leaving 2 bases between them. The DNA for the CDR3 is TGTGCCAGCAGGTACCAAGAGACCCAGTACTTC. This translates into CASRYQETQYF.